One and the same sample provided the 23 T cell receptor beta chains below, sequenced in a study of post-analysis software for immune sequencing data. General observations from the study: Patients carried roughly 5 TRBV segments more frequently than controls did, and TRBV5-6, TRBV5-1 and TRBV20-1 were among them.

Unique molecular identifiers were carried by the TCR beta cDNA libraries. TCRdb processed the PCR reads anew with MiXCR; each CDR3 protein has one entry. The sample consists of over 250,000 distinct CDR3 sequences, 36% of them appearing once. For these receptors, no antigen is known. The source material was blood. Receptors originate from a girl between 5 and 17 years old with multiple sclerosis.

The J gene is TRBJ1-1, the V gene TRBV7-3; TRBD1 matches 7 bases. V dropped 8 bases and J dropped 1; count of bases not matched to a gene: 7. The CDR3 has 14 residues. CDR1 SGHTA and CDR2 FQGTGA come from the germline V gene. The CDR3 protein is CASRQGEGNTEAFF. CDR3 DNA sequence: TGTGCCAGCCGTCAGGGGGAGGGGAACACTGAAGCTTTCTTT.

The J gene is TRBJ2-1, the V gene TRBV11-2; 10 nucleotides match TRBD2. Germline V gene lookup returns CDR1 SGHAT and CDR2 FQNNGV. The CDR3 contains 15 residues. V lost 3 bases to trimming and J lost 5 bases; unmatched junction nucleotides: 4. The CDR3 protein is CASSFKAGGNNEQFF. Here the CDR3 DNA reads TGTGCCAGCAGCTTCAAAGCGGGAGGGAACAATGAGCAGTTCTTC.

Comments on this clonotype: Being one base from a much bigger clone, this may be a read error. DNA for the CDR3: TGCGCCAGCAGCTTGGGACAGCGCGGCAATGAGCGGTTCTTC. Its translation is CASSLGQRGNERFF. The chain is built from TRBV5-1 and TRBJ2-1; tentative D call: TRBD1 (5 bases). Germline assignment: CDR1 SGHRS and CDR2 YFSETQ. The CDR3 is 14 amino acids.

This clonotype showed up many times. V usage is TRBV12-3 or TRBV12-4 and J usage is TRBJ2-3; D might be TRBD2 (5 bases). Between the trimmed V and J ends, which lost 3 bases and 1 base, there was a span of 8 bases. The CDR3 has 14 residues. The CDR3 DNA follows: TGTGCCAGCAGTTTTAAGGGAGGCACAGATACGCAGTATTTT. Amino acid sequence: CASSFKGGTDTQYF.

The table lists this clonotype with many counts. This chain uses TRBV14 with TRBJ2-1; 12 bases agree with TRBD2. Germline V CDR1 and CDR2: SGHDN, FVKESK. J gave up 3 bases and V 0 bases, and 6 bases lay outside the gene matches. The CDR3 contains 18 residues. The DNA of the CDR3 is TGTGCCAGCAGCCAAGACCCGGCTAGCGGGAGGGTCTACAATGAGCAGTTCTTC. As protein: CASSQDPASGRVYNEQFF. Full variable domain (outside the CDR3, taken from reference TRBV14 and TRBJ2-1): EAGVTQFPSHSVIEKGQTVTLRCDPISGHDNLYWYRRVMGKEIKFLLHFVKESKQDESGMPNNRFLAERTGGTYSTLKVQPAELEDSGVYFCASSQDPASGRVYNEQFFGPGTRLTVL.

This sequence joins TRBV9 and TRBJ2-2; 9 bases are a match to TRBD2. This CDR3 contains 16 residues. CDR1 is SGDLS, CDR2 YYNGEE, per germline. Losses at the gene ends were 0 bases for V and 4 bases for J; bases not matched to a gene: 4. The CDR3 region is CASSVVAGGTTGELFF. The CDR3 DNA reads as TGTGCCAGCAGCGTAGTGGCGGGAGGGACCACCGGGGAGCTGTTTTTT.

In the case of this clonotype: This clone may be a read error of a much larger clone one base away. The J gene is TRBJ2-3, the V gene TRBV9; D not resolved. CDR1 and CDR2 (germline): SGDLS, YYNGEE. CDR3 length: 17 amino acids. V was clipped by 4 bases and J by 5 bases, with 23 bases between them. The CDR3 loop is CASSPFYGWSSVDTQYF. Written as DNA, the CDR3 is TGTGCCAGCAGCCCTTTTTACGGTTGGAGCTCGGTAGATACGCAGTATTTT.

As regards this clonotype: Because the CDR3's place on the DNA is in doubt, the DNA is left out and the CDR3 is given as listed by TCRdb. CDR3 region: CRARPVGNNYGCTF. The genes are TRBV20-1 and TRBJ1-2. Germline V gene lookup returns CDR1 DFQATT and CDR2 SNEGSKA (reference sequence). Including both end residues, the CDR3 is 14 amino acids long.

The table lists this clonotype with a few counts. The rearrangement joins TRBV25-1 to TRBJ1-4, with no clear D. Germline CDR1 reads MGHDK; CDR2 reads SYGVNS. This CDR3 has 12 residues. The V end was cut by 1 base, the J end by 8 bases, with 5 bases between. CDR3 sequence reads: CASSESEEKLFF. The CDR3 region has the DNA TGTGCCAGCAGTGAATCGGAAGAAAAACTGTTTTTT.

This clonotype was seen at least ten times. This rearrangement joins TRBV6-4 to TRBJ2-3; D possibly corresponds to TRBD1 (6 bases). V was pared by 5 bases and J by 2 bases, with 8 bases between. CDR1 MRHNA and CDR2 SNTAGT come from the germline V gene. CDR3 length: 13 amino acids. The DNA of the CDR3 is TGTGCCAGCAGTAGGGACAACACAGATACGCAGTATTTT. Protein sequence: CASSRDNTDTQYF.

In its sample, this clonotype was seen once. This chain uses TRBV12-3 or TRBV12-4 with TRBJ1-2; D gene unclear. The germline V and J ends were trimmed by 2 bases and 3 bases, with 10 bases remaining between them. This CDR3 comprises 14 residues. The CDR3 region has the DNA TGTGCCAGCAGTTTAATGGCTATGGACTATGGCTACACCTTC. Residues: CASSLMAMDYGYTF.

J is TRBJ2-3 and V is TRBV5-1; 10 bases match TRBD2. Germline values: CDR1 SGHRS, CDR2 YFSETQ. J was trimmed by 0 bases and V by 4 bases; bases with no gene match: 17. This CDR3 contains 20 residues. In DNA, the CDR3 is TGCGCCAGCAGCCCCCCTGTTCTAGCGGGAGTTCCGTCTAGCACAGATACGCAGTATTTT. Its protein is CASSPPVLAGVPSSTDTQYF.

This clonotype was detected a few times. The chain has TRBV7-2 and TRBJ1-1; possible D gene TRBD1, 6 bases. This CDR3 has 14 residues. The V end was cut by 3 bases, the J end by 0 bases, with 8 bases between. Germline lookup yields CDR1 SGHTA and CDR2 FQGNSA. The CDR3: CTSSFDRLNTEAFF. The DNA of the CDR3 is TGTACCAGCAGCTTCGACAGGTTGAACACTGAAGCTTTCTTT.

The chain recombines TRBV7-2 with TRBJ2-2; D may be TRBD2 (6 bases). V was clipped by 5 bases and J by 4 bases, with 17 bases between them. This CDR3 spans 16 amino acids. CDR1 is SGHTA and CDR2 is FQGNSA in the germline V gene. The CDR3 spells CASSPRGLPSTGELFF. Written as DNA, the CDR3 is TGTGCCAGCAGCCCCCGGGGACTCCCCTCCACCGGGGAGCTGTTTTTT.

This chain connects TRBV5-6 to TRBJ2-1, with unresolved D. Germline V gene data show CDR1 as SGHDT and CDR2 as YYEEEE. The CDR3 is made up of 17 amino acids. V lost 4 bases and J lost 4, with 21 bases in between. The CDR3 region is CASSQQLLTVGYNEQFF. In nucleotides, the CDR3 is TGTGCCAGCAGCCAACAGTTATTGACTGTGGGGTACAATGAGCAGTTCTTC.

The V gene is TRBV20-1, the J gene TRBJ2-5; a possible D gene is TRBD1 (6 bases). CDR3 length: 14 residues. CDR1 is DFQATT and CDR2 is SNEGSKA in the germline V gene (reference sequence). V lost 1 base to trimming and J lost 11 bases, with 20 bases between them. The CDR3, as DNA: TGCAGTGCTAGAGTCCCGACAGGTCAAATTGGGCAGTACTTC. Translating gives CSARVPTGQIGQYF.

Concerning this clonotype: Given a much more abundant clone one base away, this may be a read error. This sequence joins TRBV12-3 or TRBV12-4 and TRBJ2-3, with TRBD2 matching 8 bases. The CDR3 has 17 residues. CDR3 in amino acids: CASSRSFGGRNSDAQYF. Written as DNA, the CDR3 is TGTGCCAGCAGCCGTAGCTTTGGCGGGAGGAATTCAGATGCGCAGTATTTT.

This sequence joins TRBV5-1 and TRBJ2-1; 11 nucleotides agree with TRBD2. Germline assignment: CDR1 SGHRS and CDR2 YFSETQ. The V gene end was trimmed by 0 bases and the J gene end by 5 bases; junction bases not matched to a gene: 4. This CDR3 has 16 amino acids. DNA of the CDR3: TGCGCCAGCAGCTTGGTAGCGGGAGGGCTTGACAATGAGCAGTTCTTC. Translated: CASSLVAGGLDNEQFF.

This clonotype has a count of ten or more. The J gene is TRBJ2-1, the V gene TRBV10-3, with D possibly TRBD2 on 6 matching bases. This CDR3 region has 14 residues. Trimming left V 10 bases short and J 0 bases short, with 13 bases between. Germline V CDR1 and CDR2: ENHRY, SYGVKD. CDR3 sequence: CANSGAGSYNEQFF. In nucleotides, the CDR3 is TGTGCCAACTCGGGAGCGGGCTCCTACAATGAGCAGTTCTTC.

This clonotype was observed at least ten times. The CDR3 sequence: CSVWTGVDEQFF. Here the CDR3 DNA reads TGCAGCGTTTGGACTGGCGTCGATGAGCAGTTCTTC. The chain is built from TRBV29-1 and TRBJ2-1; tentatively, D is TRBD2 (5 bases). The CDR3 is made up of 12 amino acids. The germline V and J ends were trimmed by 5 bases and 8 bases, with 13 bases remaining between them. Per germline, CDR1 SQVTM and CDR2 ANQGSEA.

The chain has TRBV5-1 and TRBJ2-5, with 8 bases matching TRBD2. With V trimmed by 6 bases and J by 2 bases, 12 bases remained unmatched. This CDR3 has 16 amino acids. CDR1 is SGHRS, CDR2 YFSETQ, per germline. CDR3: CASTPLLAGGQETQYF. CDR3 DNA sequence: TGCGCCAGCACGCCGTTGTTGGCGGGGGGACAAGAGACCCAGTACTTC.

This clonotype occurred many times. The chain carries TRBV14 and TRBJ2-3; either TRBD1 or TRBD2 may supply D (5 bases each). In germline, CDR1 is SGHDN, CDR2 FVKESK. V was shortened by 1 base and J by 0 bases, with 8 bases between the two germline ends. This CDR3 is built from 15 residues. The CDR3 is CASSQVGGSTDTQYF. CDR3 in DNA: TGTGCCAGCAGCCAAGTTGGGGGTAGCACAGATACGCAGTATTTT.

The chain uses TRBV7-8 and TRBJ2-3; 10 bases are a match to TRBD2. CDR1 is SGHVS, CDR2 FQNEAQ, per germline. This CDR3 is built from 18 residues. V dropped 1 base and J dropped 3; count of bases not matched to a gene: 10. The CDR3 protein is CASSLEVSSGRYTDTQYF. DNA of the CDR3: TGTGCCAGCAGCTTAGAAGTCTCTAGCGGGAGATATACAGATACGCAGTATTTT.